This entry lists 8 T cell receptor beta chains sequenced from one sample in a study of cytomegalovirus exposure and HLA in healthy donors. Repertoires were generated with immunoSEQ multiplex PCR, while TCRdb's copy carries only in-frame clones and drops some. The data show about 71,000 clones, about 94% seen once. Specimen: PBMCs. The origin of the receptors is a man aged 18 to 30 in good health and CMV-seropositive.

The chain links TRBV5-5 to TRBJ1-1; TRBD1 is a possible D gene (5 bases). This CDR3 is built from 16 residues. V dropped 4 bases and J dropped 1 base, with 17 bases sitting between them. Germline values: CDR1 SGHKS, CDR2 YYEKEE (reference sequence). The CDR3 reads CASSPYPRQGNTEAFF. Here the CDR3 DNA reads TGTGCCAGCAGCCCCTACCCTAGGCAGGGGAACACTGAAGCTTTCTTT.

The chain links TRBV19 to TRBJ2-7, with 9 positions matching TRBD1. The CDR3 contains 14 residues. The V segment lost 3 bases and the J segment 4 bases; nucleotides outside the gene matches: 4. Germline V gene data show CDR1 as LNHDA and CDR2 as SQIVND (reference sequence). This chain's CDR3 is CASSIMTGGYEQYF. CDR3 DNA sequence: TGTGCCAGTAGTATCATGACAGGGGGGTACGAGCAGTACTTC.

The rearrangement joins TRBV11-3 to TRBJ2-1; 7 bases fit TRBD2. V was clipped by 0 bases and J by 6 bases; unmatched bases: 5. In germline, CDR1 is SGHNT, CDR2 YENEEA. CDR3 size: 15 residues. The CDR3 region is CASSLDLASGNEQFF. In nucleotides, the CDR3 is TGTGCCAGCAGCTTAGATCTGGCTAGCGGCAATGAGCAGTTCTTC.

This chain uses TRBV6-6 with TRBJ2-2; maybe TRBD2 (5 bases). The V and J ends lost 4 bases and 0 bases respectively, with 6 bases between them. This CDR3 comprises 14 residues. Germline assignment: CDR1 MNHNY and CDR2 SVGAGI (reference sequence). CDR3 sequence: CASSWESNTGELFF. DNA of the CDR3: TGTGCCAGCAGTTGGGAGTCGAACACCGGGGAGCTGTTTTTT.

This clone has just one count. The V gene is TRBV6-1, the J gene TRBJ1-1; maybe TRBD1 (5 bases). Germline V gives CDR1 MNHNS, CDR2 SASEGT. This CDR3 region has 16 residues. The ends were cut back, 3 bases at V and 0 bases at J, with 14 bases in the middle. CDR3 amino acids: CASSDPRVRMNTEAFF. For the CDR3, the DNA is TGTGCCAGCAGTGACCCCAGGGTTAGGATGAACACTGAAGCTTTCTTT.

This clone was counted once. The chain links TRBV6-1 to TRBJ1-1, with unresolved D. The V end lost 5 bases, the J end lost 1 base, and 8 bases lay between the germline ends. The V gene's germline CDR1 is MNHNS and CDR2 SASEGT. The CDR3 runs to 13 residues. The CDR3 DNA is TGTGCCAGCAGTCCGCGGGAGAACACTGAAGCTTTCTTT. Translating it yields CASSPRENTEAFF.

V gene TRBV11-3 combines with J gene TRBJ2-3; TRBD1 agrees at 8 bases. From germline, CDR1 is SGHNT and CDR2 YENEEA. The V and J ends lost 5 bases and 3 bases, in that order; junction bases with no gene match: 4. The CDR3 spans 14 residues. This CDR3 reads CASSGQGGTDTQYF. Written as DNA, the CDR3 is TGTGCCAGCAGCGGACAGGGCGGAACAGATACGCAGTATTTT.

The V call is TRBV2, the J call TRBJ1-1; tentatively, D is TRBD1 (5 bases). This CDR3 spans 14 amino acids. V was clipped by 1 base and J by 3 bases, with 9 bases between them. The V gene's germline CDR1 is SNHLY and CDR2 FYNNEI. This CDR3 is CASSEVEGYTEAFF. The CDR3 nucleotides are TGTGCCAGCAGTGAAGTGGAGGGGTACACTGAAGCTTTCTTT.